These T cell receptor beta chains were read from a single sample in a study of T cell changes during pregnancy in multiple sclerosis. The method was immunoSEQ multiplex PCR; TCRdb's version includes in-frame clones alone and lacks a portion of them. The sample carries some 18,000 clones, about nine tenths recorded once. This specimen consisted of CD8+ T cells from peripheral blood mononuclear cells, obtained in the third trimester of pregnancy. These receptors were collected from a female donor in good health, enrolled as a control in a pregnancy study. Each CDR3 is given with its conserved first and last residue.

j_call v_call cdr3_aa
TRBJ1-5 TRBV28 CASSDRNSNQPQHF
TRBJ2-1 TRBV27 CASSFGSNEQFF
TRBJ2-3 TRBV29-1 CSVPHGGGTDTQYF
TRBJ2-3 TRBV10-1 CASSEIGQGASDTQYF
TRBJ2-5 TRBV27 CASSLLGDETQYF
TRBJ1-2 TRBV6-5 CASSYGQGFYGYTF
TRBJ1-1 TRBV4-1 CASSHTRDNTEAFF
TRBJ1-6 TRBV21-1 CASSPTTGPGNSPLHF
TRBJ2-1 TRBV7-9 CASSRLEVLNEQFF
TRBJ1-1 TRBV28 CAISERGPAEAFF
TRBJ1-5 TRBV7-8 CASSQDRGRGQPQHF
TRBJ1-4 TRBV10-1 CASVVRGEKLFF
TRBJ2-7 TRBV30 CAWNSGANLYEQYF
TRBJ2-3 TRBV5-1 CASSKGTGRNDTQYF
TRBJ2-1 TRBV29-1 CSVDRGYNEQFF
TRBJ2-2 TRBV27 CASSFGTRNTGELFF